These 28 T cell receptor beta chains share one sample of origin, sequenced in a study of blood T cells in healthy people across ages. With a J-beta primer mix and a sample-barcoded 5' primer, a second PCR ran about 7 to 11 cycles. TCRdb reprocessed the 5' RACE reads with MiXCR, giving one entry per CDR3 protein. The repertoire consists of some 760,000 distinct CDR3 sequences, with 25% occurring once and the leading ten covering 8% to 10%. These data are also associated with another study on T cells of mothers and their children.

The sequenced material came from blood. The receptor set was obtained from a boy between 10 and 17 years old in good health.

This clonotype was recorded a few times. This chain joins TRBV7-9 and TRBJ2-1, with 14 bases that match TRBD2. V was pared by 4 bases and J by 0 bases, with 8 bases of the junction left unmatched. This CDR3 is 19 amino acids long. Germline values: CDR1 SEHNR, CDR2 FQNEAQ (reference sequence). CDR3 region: CASSSGTSGRSPSYNEQFF. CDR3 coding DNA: TGTGCCAGCAGCTCTGGGACTAGCGGGAGAAGCCCCTCCTACAATGAGCAGTTCTTC.

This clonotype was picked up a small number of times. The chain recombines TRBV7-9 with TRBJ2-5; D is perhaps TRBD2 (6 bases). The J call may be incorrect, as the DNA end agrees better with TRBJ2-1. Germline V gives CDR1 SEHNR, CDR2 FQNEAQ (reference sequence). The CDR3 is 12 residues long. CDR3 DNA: TGTGCCAGCTATGAGACTAGTAGAGGGCAGTTCTTC. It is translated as CASYETSRGQFF.

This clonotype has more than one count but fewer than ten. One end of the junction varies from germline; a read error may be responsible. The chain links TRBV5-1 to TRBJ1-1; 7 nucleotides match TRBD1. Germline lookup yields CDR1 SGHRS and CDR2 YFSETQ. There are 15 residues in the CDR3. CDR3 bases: TGCGCCAGCAGCCATGGGGGACAGATGAACACTGATGCTTTCTTT. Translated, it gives CASSHGGQMNTDAFF. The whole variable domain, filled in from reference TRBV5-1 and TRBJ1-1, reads KAGVTQTPRYLIKTRGQQVTLSCSPISGHRSVSWYQQTPGQGLQFLFEYFSETQRNKGNFPGRFSGRQFSNSRSEMNVSTLELGDSALYLCASSHGGQMNTDAFFGQGTRLTVV.

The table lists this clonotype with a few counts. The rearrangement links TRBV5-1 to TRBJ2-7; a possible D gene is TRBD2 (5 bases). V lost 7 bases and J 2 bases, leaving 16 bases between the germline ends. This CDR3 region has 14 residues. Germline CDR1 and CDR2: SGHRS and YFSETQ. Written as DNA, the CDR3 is TGCGCCAGCGGCCCGACGTCCGGGACCTACGAGCAGTACTTC. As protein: CASGPTSGTYEQYF.

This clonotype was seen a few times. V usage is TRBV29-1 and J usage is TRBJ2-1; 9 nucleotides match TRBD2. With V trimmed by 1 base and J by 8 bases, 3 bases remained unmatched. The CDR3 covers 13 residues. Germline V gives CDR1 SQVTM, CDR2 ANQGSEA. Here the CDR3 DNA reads TGCAGCGTTGAAGCTGGCGGGGGGGATGAGCAGTTCTTC. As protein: CSVEAGGGDEQFF.

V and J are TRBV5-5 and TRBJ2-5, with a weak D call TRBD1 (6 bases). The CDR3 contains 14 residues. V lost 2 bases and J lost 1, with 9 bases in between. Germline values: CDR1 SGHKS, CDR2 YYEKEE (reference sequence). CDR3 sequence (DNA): TGTGCCAGCAGCTTCTTGACAGGCCAAGAGACCCAGTACTTC. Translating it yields CASSFLTGQETQYF.

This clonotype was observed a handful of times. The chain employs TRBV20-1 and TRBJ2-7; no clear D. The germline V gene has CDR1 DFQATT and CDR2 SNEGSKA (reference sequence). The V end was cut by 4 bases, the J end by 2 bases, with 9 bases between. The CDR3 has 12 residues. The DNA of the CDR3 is TGCAGTGCTACGCGACCAGCCTACGAGCAGTACTTC. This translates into CSATRPAYEQYF.

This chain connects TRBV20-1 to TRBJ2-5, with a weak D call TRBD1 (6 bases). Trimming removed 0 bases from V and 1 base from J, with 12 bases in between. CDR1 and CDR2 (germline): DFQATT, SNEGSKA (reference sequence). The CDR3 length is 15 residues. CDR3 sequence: CSARDLIRGQETQYF. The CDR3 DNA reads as TGCAGTGCTAGAGATTTGATCAGGGGCCAAGAGACCCAGTACTTC.

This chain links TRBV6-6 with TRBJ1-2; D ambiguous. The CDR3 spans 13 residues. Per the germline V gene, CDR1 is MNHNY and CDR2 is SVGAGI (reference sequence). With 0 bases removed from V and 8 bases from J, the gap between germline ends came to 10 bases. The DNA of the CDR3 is TGTGCCAGCAGTTACTCGAACAAGTGGGGCTACACCTTC. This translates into CASSYSNKWGYTF.

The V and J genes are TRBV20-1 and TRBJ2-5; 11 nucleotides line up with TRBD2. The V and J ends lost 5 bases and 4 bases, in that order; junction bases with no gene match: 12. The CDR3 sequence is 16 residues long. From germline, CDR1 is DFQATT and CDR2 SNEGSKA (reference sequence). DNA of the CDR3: TGCAGTGCTGGGGGATGGGTAGCGGGAGGGCGAGAGACCCAGTACTTC. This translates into CSAGGWVAGGRETQYF.

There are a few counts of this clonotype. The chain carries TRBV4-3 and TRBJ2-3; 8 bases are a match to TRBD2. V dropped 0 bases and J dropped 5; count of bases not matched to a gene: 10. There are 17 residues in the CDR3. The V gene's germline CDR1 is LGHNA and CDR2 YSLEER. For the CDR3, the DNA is TGCGCCAGCAGCCAAGATCGGGGGCTAGCGGGTGGAGATACGCAGTATTTT. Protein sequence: CASSQDRGLAGGDTQYF.

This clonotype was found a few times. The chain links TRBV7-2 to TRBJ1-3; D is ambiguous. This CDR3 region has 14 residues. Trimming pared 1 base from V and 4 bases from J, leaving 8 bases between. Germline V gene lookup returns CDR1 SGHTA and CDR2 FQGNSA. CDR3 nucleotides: TGTGCCAGCAGCTTAGGCGTAATGGGAAACACCATATATTTT. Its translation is CASSLGVMGNTIYF.

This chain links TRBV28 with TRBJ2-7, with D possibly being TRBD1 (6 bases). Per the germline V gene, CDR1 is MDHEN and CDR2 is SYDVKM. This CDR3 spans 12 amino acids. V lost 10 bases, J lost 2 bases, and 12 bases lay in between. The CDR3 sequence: CATWDIPYEQYF. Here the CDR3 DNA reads TGTGCCACCTGGGACATCCCCTACGAGCAGTACTTC.

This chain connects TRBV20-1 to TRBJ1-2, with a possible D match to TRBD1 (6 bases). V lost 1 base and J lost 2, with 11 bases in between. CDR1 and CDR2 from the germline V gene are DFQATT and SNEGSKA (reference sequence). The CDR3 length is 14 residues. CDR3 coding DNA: TGCAGTGCTAGAGGGACAGAGTTCAACTATGGCTACACCTTC. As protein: CSARGTEFNYGYTF.

CDR3 protein: CASSPEERGAASEQYF. CDR3 nucleotide sequence: TGCGCCAGCAGCCCCGAGGAGCGGGGGGCAGCCAGCGAGCAGTACTTC. The chain is built from TRBV5-1 and TRBJ2-5; 9 nucleotides line up with TRBD2. The J call may be in error: the DNA end matches TRBJ2-7 better. The CDR3 loop spans 16 amino acids. In germline, CDR1 is SGHRS, CDR2 YFSETQ.

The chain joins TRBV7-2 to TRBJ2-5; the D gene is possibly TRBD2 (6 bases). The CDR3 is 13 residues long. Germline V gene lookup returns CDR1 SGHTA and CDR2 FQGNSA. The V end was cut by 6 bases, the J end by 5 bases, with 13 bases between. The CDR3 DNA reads TGTGCCAGCAGTCGGAGGGGCAGGGAGACCCAGTACTTC. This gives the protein CASSRRGRETQYF. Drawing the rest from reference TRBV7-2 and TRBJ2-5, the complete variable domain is GAGVSQSPSNKVTEKGKDVELRCDPISGHTALYWYRQSLGQGLEFLIYFQGNSAPDKSGLPSDRFSAERTGGSVSTLTIQRTQQEDSAVYLCASSRRGRETQYFGPGTRLLVL.

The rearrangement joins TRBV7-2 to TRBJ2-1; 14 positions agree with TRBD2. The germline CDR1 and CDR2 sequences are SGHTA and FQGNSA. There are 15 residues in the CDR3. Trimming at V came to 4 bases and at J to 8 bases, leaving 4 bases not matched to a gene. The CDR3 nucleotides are TGTGCCAGCAGCTCCGGGACTAGCGGGGGTTATGAGCAGTTCTTC. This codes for CASSSGTSGGYEQFF.

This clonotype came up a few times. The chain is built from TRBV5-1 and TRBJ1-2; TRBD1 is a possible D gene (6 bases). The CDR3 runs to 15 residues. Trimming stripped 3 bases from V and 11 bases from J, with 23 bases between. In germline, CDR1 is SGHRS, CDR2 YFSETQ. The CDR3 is CASSSTATGGFRYTF. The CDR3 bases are TGCGCCAGCAGCTCCACCGCCACGGGGGGCTTTAGGTACACCTTC.

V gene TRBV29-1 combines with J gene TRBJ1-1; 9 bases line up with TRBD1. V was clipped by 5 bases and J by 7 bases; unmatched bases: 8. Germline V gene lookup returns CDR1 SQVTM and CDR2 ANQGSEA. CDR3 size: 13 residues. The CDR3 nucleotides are TGCAGCGTTTCCACAGGGGGCGCGGGTGAAGCTTTCTTT. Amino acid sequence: CSVSTGGAGEAFF.

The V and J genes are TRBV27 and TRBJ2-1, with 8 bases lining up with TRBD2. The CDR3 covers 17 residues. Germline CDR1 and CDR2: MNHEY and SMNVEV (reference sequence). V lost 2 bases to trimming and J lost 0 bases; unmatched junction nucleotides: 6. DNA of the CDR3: TGTGCCAGCAGTTTACGGTTCGCGGGGGGCTCCTACAATGAGCAGTTCTTC. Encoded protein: CASSLRFAGGSYNEQFF.

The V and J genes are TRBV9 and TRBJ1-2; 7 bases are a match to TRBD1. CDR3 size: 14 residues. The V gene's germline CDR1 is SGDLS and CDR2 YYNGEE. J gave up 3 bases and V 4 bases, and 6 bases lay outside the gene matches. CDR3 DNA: TGTGCCAGCAGCCTGGGACAGCGCTACTATGGCTACACCTTC. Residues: CASSLGQRYYGYTF.

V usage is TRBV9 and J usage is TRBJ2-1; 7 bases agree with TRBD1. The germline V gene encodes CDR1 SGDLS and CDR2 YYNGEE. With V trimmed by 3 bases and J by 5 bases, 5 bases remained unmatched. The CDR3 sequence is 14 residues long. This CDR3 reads CASSGADRDNEQFF. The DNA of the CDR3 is TGTGCCAGCAGCGGTGCAGACAGGGACAATGAGCAGTTCTTC.

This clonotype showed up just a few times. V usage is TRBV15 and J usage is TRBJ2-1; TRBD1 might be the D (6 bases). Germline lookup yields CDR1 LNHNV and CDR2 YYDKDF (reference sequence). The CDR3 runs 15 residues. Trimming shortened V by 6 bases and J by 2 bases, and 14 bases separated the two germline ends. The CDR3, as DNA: TGTGCCACCAGGGAGACCAGGGGACCCTACAATGAGCAGTTCTTC. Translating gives CATRETRGPYNEQFF.

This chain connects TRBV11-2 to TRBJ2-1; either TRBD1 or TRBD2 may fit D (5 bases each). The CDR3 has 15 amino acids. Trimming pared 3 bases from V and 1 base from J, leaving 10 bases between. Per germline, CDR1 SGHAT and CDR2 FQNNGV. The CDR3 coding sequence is TGTGCCAGCAGCTTGGGACCAGCGTCCTACAATGAGCAGTTCTTC. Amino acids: CASSLGPASYNEQFF.

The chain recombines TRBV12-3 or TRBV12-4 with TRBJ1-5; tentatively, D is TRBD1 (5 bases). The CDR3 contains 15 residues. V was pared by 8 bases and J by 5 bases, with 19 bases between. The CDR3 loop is CASSSVGGLDQPQHF. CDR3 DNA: TGTGCCAGCTCCTCAGTCGGGGGTCTGGATCAGCCCCAGCATTTT.

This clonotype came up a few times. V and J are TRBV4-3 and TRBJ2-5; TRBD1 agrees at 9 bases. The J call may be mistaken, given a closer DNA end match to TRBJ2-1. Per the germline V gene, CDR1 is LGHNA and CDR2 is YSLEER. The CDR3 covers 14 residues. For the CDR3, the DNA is TGCGCCAGCAGCCAAGGCCTCTACAGGGGGCAACAGTTCTTC. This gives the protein CASSQGLYRGQQFF.

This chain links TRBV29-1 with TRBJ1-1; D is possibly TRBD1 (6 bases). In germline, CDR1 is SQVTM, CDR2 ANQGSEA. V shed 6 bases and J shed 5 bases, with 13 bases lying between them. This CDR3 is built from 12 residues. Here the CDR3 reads CSVSRDTTEAFF. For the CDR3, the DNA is TGCAGCGTGTCCCGGGACACGACTGAAGCTTTCTTT.

CDR3 in amino acids: CASSFGGYGGEKLFF. The CDR3 nucleotides are TGTGCCAGCAGCTTTGGAGGGTACGGTGGTGAAAAACTGTTTTTT. The chain couples TRBV7-2 to TRBJ1-4; no clear D gene. Germline V gene sequence: CDR1 SGHTA, CDR2 FQGNSA. V gave up 3 bases and J gave up 7 bases, with 15 bases separating them. This CDR3 contains 15 residues.